This T cell receptor (beta chain) derives from a study of T cell repertoires in cytomegalovirus infection. Study in general: Evidence of both CMV infection and a matching HLA type came from public TCR beta signatures.

TCRdb re-analysed the reads in MiXCR, keeping a single row per CDR3 protein. The sample consists of under 150,000 distinct CDR3 sequences, roughly a quarter of them appearing once. Study-level findings and limits: HLA-C-restricted TCR beta clonotypes specific for CMV led the ex vivo response.

In this sample, this clonotype turned up many times. The antigen remains undetermined. Germline V gene sequence: CDR1 ENHRY, CDR2 SYGVKD. After removal of 4 bases from V and 4 bases from J, the junction contained 6 bases not matched to a gene. CDR3 size: 16 residues. The source of this sequence is a human donor in good health (CMV status not recorded). Some clones in this sample may be carry-over from other donors' samples. The V gene is TRBV10-3, the J gene TRBJ2-3; 12 bases line up with TRBD2. The sequenced sample consisted of PBMCs, sequenced either directly or after in vitro stimulation (not recorded which). The CDR3 here is CAISGTSGRIPDTQYF. As DNA, the CDR3 is TGTGCCATCAGTGGTACTAGCGGGAGGATCCCAGATACGCAGTATTTT.